What follows are 15 T cell receptor beta chains derived from one specimen sequenced in a study of shared clonotypes between healthy human individuals. Generated by immunoSEQ multiplex PCR, the TCRdb table keeps only in-frame clones and is missing some. Of about 610,000 clones in the sample, about 96% were seen once. Terminally differentiated effector memory CD45RA+ cells were excluded from the naive CD8 cells, which were CD45RO-negative and positively selected for CCR7. Sample: naive CD8+ T cells sorted from blood. The receptor source for this set is a woman aged 25 to 39 in good health.

The chain joins TRBV4-2 to TRBJ1-1; no definite D call. Germline V CDR1 and CDR2: LGHNA, YNFKEQ. The ends were cut back, 4 bases at V and 10 bases at J, with 10 bases in the middle. The CDR3 sequence is 11 residues long. The CDR3 sequence is CASSLGRVAFF. As DNA, the CDR3 is TGTGCCAGCAGCCTCGGGCGGGTAGCTTTCTTT.

The chain links TRBV27 to TRBJ2-5; D could derive from TRBD1 or TRBD2 (5 bases each). The CDR3 totals 15 residues. Germline V gene lookup returns CDR1 MNHEY and CDR2 SMNVEV (reference sequence). The V gene lost 2 bases and the J gene lost 7 bases, with 17 bases spanning the gap. CDR3 in amino acids: CASSLTGSLRGTQYF. CDR3 DNA sequence: TGTGCCAGCAGTTTAACGGGCTCCTTGAGGGGGACCCAGTACTTC.

The chain couples TRBV4-2 to TRBJ2-5; maybe TRBD1 (5 bases). The end of the DNA aligns better with TRBJ2-7, so the J call may be wrong. Germline V lookup: CDR1 LGHNA, CDR2 YNFKEQ. The CDR3 extends over 14 amino acids. CDR3 loop: CASSQPTEEYEQYF. CDR3 in DNA: TGTGCCAGCAGCCAGCCGACAGAAGAATACGAGCAGTACTTC.

This clone was counted a few times. Additional DNA sequences in this sample encode the identical CDR3. V gene TRBV5-4 combines with J gene TRBJ2-5; D is unclear. CDR1 is SGHNT, CDR2 YYREEE, per germline (reference sequence). V lost 0 bases, J lost 2 bases, and 5 bases lay in between. The CDR3 is 13 amino acids. DNA for the CDR3: TGTGCCAGCAGCTTGGCGGAGCAAGAGACCCAGTACTTC. It encodes CASSLAEQETQYF.

V usage is TRBV6-1 and J usage is TRBJ1-5; D remains unclear. The CDR3 covers 14 residues. Germline lookup yields CDR1 MNHNS and CDR2 SASEGT. Trimming took 0 bases from V and 6 from J, leaving 9 bases between them. Here the CDR3 reads CASSEAPGFQPQHF. The CDR3 DNA follows: TGTGCCAGCAGTGAAGCGCCGGGGTTTCAGCCCCAGCATTTT.

The chain uses TRBV4-1 and TRBJ2-3; 9 nucleotides match TRBD1. CDR3 size: 16 residues. The V and J ends lost 4 bases and 3 bases, in that order; junction bases with no gene match: 8. The germline gives CDR1 MGHRA, CDR2 YSYEKL. The CDR3 loop is CASSRAGTGRTDTQYF. CDR3 DNA: TGCGCCAGCAGCCGTGCAGGGACAGGGAGAACAGATACGCAGTATTTT.

This clone was detected once. V and J are TRBV11-1 and TRBJ2-1; a weak D match, TRBD2 (6 bases). The germline V gene encodes CDR1 SGHAT and CDR2 FQDESV (reference sequence). Trimming removed 2 bases at V and 3 bases at J, with 11 bases between. CDR3 size: 15 residues. This CDR3 reads CASSLYGSGYNEQFF. In DNA form, the CDR3 reads TGTGCCAGCAGCTTATACGGGAGTGGCTACAATGAGCAGTTCTTC.

The chain combines TRBV9 with TRBJ1-2; 10 nucleotides match TRBD1. The trim removed 3 bases at V and 7 bases at J, leaving 6 bases unmatched. Per the germline V gene, CDR1 is SGDLS and CDR2 is YYNGEE. There are 14 residues in the CDR3. The CDR3 sequence: CASSADRGLGGYTF. The CDR3 DNA is TGTGCCAGCAGCGCGGACAGGGGGTTGGGTGGCTACACCTTC.

The CDR3 spells CASSQFVQQRNYGYTF. DNA for the CDR3: TGTGCCAGCAGTCAATTCGTCCAACAGCGTAACTATGGCTACACCTTC. The chain recombines TRBV2 with TRBJ1-2; no clear D gene. V was cut by 5 bases and J by 1 base, with 17 bases left in between. Germline lookup yields CDR1 SNHLY and CDR2 FYNNEI. CDR3 length: 16 amino acids.

This clone was detected only a few times. This chain uses TRBV27 with TRBJ1-5; TRBD1 is a possible D gene (6 bases). Trimming shortened V by 6 bases and J by 9 bases, and 12 bases separated the two germline ends. Germline CDR1 MNHEY, CDR2 SMNVEV (reference sequence). The CDR3 loop spans 12 amino acids. DNA of the CDR3: TGTGCCAGCAGAACAGGGATCGCGCCCCAGCATTTT. Translating gives CASRTGIAPQHF.

V gene TRBV7-8 combines with J gene TRBJ2-3; 13 bases are shared with TRBD2. CDR1 is SGHVS and CDR2 is FQNEAQ in the germline V gene. Trimming removed 5 bases from V and 2 bases from J; junction bases left unmatched: 4. The CDR3 is 16 amino acids. CDR3 nucleotide sequence: TGTGCCAGCAGCGTAGGACTAGCGGGAGCCACAGATACGCAGTATTTT. It translates to CASSVGLAGATDTQYF.

This rearrangement joins TRBV7-9 to TRBJ2-2, with D tentatively TRBD1 (6 bases). CDR1 is SEHNR and CDR2 is FQNEAQ in the germline V gene (reference sequence). This CDR3 region has 15 residues. With 4 bases removed from V and 7 bases from J, the gap between germline ends came to 16 bases. CDR3 nucleotides: TGTGCCAGCAGCTCCCCACAGGGTGCGGACGGGGAGCTGTTTTTT. Translated, it gives CASSSPQGADGELFF. Full variable domain (outside the CDR3, taken from reference TRBV7-9 and TRBJ2-2): DTGVSQNPRHKITKRGQNVTFRCDPISEHNRLYWYRQTLGQGPEFLTYFQNEAQLEKSRLLSDRFSAERPKGSFSTLEIQRTEQGDSAMYLCASSSPQGADGELFFGEGSRLTVL.

V and J are TRBV9 and TRBJ2-3, with D perhaps matching TRBD1 (5 bases). This CDR3 spans 15 amino acids. Germline V CDR1 and CDR2: SGDLS, YYNGEE. Trimming took 7 bases from V and 0 from J, leaving 15 bases between them. DNA of the CDR3: TGTGCCAGCTGTTCCCAAGGGGTTAGCACAGATACGCAGTATTTT. This gives the protein CASCSQGVSTDTQYF.

This clone was counted a single time. The chain combines TRBV19 with TRBJ1-1; D ambiguous. V lost 8 bases to trimming and J lost 1 base, with 5 bases between them. Germline loops: CDR1 LNHDA, CDR2 SQIVND (reference sequence). The CDR3 sequence is 11 residues long. In nucleotides, the CDR3 is TGTGCCAGTGTTAAGAACACTGAAGCTTTCTTT. Translating it yields CASVKNTEAFF.

The chain is built from TRBV6-5 and TRBJ2-2, with D possibly TRBD1 on 5 matching bases. The CDR3 has 14 amino acids. V lost 6 bases to trimming and J lost 4 bases, with 12 bases between them. Germline CDR1 is MNHEY and CDR2 is SVGAGI. CDR3 sequence reads: CASSWGGGTGELFF. Here the CDR3 DNA reads TGTGCCAGCAGCTGGGGCGGCGGCACCGGGGAGCTGTTTTTT.